Below, 18 T cell receptor beta chains from the same sample are listed, as sequenced in a study of cytomegalovirus exposure and HLA in healthy donors. The PCR was carried out with 60 Vbeta primers and 13 Jbeta primers. TCRdb keeps only in-frame clones here, not all; method: immunoSEQ multiplex PCR. The sample gives about 140,000 clones, under 80% of which show up once; approximately 8.2% is in the top ten. Material for sequencing was PBMCs. All receptors derive from a woman aged 50 to 60 in good health and CMV-seropositive.

The rearrangement uses TRBV9 and TRBJ1-4, with D possibly matching TRBD1 (6 bases). Germline CDR1 SGDLS, CDR2 YYNGEE. This CDR3 is 16 amino acids long. V gave up 0 bases and J gave up 1 base, with 10 bases separating them. The CDR3 nucleotides are TGTGCCAGCAGCGTAGCAGGGGATTTAACTAATGAAAAACTGTTTTTT. As protein: CASSVAGDLTNEKLFF.

This clone was found a few times. V is TRBV25-1 and J is TRBJ2-7, with D possibly matching TRBD2 (5 bases). Trimming cost V 3 bases and J 4 bases, with 16 bases left between them. The CDR3 covers 15 residues. Germline CDR1 and CDR2: MGHDK and SYGVNS. The CDR3 bases are TGTGCCAGCAGTGATTCGAGGGCGTTTGGGTACGAGCAGTACTTC. It is translated as CASSDSRAFGYEQYF.

The chain links TRBV4-1 to TRBJ2-3, with a tentative D call TRBD2 (5 bases). Per the germline V gene, CDR1 is MGHRA and CDR2 is YSYEKL. Trimming left V 1 base short and J 2 bases short, with 19 bases between. The CDR3 covers 18 residues. CDR3 residues: CASSQAVGGLGTTDTQYF. The CDR3, as DNA: TGCGCCAGCAGCCAAGCGGTAGGAGGCCTCGGAACCACAGATACGCAGTATTTT.

The chain is built from TRBV11-2 and TRBJ2-1; 7 nucleotides agree with TRBD2. J gave up 5 bases and V 0 bases, and 4 bases lay outside the gene matches. Germline V CDR1 and CDR2: SGHAT, FQNNGV. The CDR3 runs 15 residues. CDR3 residues: CASSLDLGGNNEQFF. The CDR3 bases are TGTGCCAGCAGCTTAGATCTCGGGGGGAACAATGAGCAGTTCTTC.

This clone turned up a few times. V and J are TRBV19 and TRBJ1-2; D uncertain. This CDR3 has 16 amino acids. CDR1 and CDR2 from the germline V gene are LNHDA and SQIVND (reference sequence). Trimming took 3 bases from V and 0 from J, leaving 14 bases between them. CDR3 coding DNA: TGTGCCAGTAGTATGGAACAGATTTTCACTAACTATGGCTACACCTTC. As protein: CASSMEQIFTNYGYTF.

On this clone: The junction departs from germline at one end; a sequencing error may be responsible. The V gene is TRBV10-3, the J gene TRBJ2-7; no firm D call. Germline lookup yields CDR1 ENHRY and CDR2 SYGVKD. The CDR3 contains 14 residues. CDR3 amino acids: CAISESMIGLRSSF. The CDR3 DNA sequence: TGTGCCATCAGTGAGTCGATGATCGGTCTCCGGAGTTCTTTC.

The rearrangement links TRBV7-9 to TRBJ1-2; tentatively, D is TRBD1 (6 bases). V shed 4 bases and J shed 8 bases, with 11 bases lying between them. Germline CDR1 and CDR2: SEHNR and FQNEAQ (reference sequence). This CDR3 is built from 12 residues. The CDR3 region is CASSSTGRGYTF. The CDR3 DNA is TGTGCCAGCAGCTCCACAGGGCGCGGCTACACCTTC. Full variable domain (outside the CDR3, taken from reference TRBV7-9 and TRBJ1-2): DTGVSQNPRHKITKRGQNVTFRCDPISEHNRLYWYRQTLGQGPEFLTYFQNEAQLEKSRLLSDRFSAERPKGSFSTLEIQRTEQGDSAMYLCASSSTGRGYTFGSGTRLTVV.

A word on this clone: Other nucleotide sequences from this sample produce the same CDR3. DNA for the CDR3: TGCAGCGTTGAAGTTGGGACAGGGTCCTACGAGCAGTACTTC. Translating gives CSVEVGTGSYEQYF. The chain is built from TRBV29-1 and TRBJ2-7, with 9 bases aligning to TRBD1. This CDR3 comprises 14 residues. V gave up 1 base and J gave up 1 base; unmatched junction bases: 2. CDR1 and CDR2 (germline): SQVTM, ANQGSEA.

The chain has TRBV5-6 and TRBJ1-4, with a tentative D call TRBD1 (6 bases). The CDR3 runs 13 residues. The germline V gene encodes CDR1 SGHDT and CDR2 YYEEEE. V dropped 1 base and J dropped 8 bases, with 9 bases sitting between them. The CDR3 sequence: CASSLTGQEKLFF. In DNA, the CDR3 is TGTGCCAGCAGCTTGACAGGGCAAGAAAAACTGTTTTTT.

This rearrangement joins TRBV29-1 to TRBJ1-2, with D unclear. The germline V gene encodes CDR1 SQVTM and CDR2 ANQGSEA. Between the trimmed V and J ends, which lost 6 bases and 3 bases, there was a span of 8 bases. The CDR3 extends over 11 amino acids. CDR3 DNA sequence: TGCAGCGTAGCAGAGGACTATGGCTACACCTTC. It specifies CSVAEDYGYTF.

The chain has TRBV30 and TRBJ2-3; D may be TRBD2 (7 bases). This CDR3 has 15 amino acids. With 0 bases removed from V and 7 bases from J, the gap between germline ends came to 17 bases. Per the germline V gene, CDR1 is GTSNPN and CDR2 is SVGIG (reference sequence). CDR3 in amino acids: CAWSVVGGPVNTQYF. The CDR3 DNA reads TGTGCCTGGAGTGTGGTCGGGGGGCCGGTGAATACGCAGTATTTT. Using reference TRBV30 and TRBJ2-3 for the parts outside the CDR3, the full variable domain is SQTIHQWPATLVQPVGSPLSLECTVEGTSNPNLYWYRQAAGRGLQLLFYSVGIGQISSEVPQNLSASRPQDRQFILSSKKLLLSDSGFYLCAWSVVGGPVNTQYFGPGTRLTVL.

V usage is TRBV9 and J usage is TRBJ1-1; TRBD1 aligns across 9 bases. V lost 1 base, J lost 5 bases, and 6 bases stayed unmatched. Per the germline V gene, CDR1 is SGDLS and CDR2 is YYNGEE. The CDR3 extends over 15 amino acids. The CDR3 sequence is CASSVWGQGRTEAFF. The CDR3, as DNA: TGTGCCAGCAGCGTATGGGGACAGGGCAGGACTGAAGCTTTCTTT.

The rearrangement links TRBV19 to TRBJ2-2; 7 bases are shared with TRBD1. The V segment lost 1 base and the J segment 6 bases; nucleotides outside the gene matches: 2. CDR1 is LNHDA, CDR2 SQIVND, per germline (reference sequence). The CDR3 sequence is 14 residues long. CDR3 bases: TGTGCCAGTAGTATAGGGGGGACAGCCGGGGAGCTGTTTTTT. It yields the protein CASSIGGTAGELFF.

The rearrangement links TRBV29-1 to TRBJ1-5, with 7 nucleotides matching TRBD1. Germline V CDR1 and CDR2: SQVTM, ANQGSEA. Germline trimming cut 6 bases from V and 5 bases from J; bases unmatched to any gene: 7. This CDR3 is built from 13 residues. The CDR3 DNA sequence: TGCAGCGTAGTGGACAGGCGGGATCAGCCCCAGCATTTT. Protein: CSVVDRRDQPQHF.

The V gene is TRBV19, the J gene TRBJ1-1; no clear D gene. The CDR3 has 14 amino acids. The V end was cut by 5 bases, the J end by 0 bases, with 10 bases between. Per the germline V gene, CDR1 is LNHDA and CDR2 is SQIVND (reference sequence). CDR3 loop: CASSHVGVNTEAFF. The CDR3 DNA reads TGTGCCAGTAGTCATGTGGGAGTGAACACTGAAGCTTTCTTT.

This sequence joins TRBV19 and TRBJ1-2, with D maybe TRBD1 (6 bases). Between the trimmed V and J ends, which lost 7 bases and 0 bases, there was a span of 15 bases. Germline CDR1 and CDR2: LNHDA and SQIVND (reference sequence). The CDR3 spans 15 residues. DNA for the CDR3: TGTGCCAGTACTGCAGGGGTTGTCCCTAACTATGGCTACACCTTC. Its translation is CASTAGVVPNYGYTF.

The J gene is TRBJ1-4, the V gene TRBV4-1; a weak D match, TRBD1 (6 bases). The germline CDR1 and CDR2 sequences are MGHRA and YSYEKL. Trimming pared 3 bases from V and 11 bases from J, leaving 25 bases between. The CDR3 extends over 17 amino acids. CDR3 sequence (DNA): TGCGCCAGCAGCCAGCCAGGGGAACGAGGGGGTCGGCGGAAACTGTTTTTT. It codes for CASSQPGERGGRRKLFF.

This clone was counted between two and nine times. This chain uses TRBV5-5 with TRBJ1-5; TRBD1 is a possible D gene (5 bases). Germline CDR1 reads SGHKS; CDR2 reads YYEKEE (reference sequence). Deletions cut 2 bases from V and 5 bases from J, with 14 bases between. CDR3 size: 15 residues. The CDR3 DNA reads TGTGCCAGCAGCTTCCCCGGGGGGAACGATCAGCCCCAGCATTTT. Protein sequence: CASSFPGGNDQPQHF.